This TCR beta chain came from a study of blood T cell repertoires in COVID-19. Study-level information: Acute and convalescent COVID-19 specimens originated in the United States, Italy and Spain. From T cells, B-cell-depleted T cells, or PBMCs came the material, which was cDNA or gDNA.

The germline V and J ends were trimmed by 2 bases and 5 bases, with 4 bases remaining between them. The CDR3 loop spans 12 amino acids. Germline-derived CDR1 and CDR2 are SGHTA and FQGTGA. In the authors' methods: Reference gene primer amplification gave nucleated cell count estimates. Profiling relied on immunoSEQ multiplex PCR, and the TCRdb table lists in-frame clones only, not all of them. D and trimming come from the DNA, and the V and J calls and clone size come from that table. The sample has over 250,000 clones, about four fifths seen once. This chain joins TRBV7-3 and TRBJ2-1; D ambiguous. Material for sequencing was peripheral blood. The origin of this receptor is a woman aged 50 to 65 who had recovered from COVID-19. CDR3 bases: TGTGCCAGCAGCTTAGGCAACAATGAGCAGTTCTTC. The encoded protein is CASSLGNNEQFF.